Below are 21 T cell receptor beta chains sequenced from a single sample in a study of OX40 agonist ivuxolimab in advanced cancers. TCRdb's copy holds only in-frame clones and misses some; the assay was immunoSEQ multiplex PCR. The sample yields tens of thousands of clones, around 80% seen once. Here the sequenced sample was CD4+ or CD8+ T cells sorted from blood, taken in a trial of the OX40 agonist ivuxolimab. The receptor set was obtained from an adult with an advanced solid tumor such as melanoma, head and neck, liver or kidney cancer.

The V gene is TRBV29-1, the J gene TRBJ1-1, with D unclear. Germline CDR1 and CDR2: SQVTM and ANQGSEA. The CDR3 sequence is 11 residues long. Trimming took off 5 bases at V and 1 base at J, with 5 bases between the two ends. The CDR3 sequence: CSVRQNTEAFF. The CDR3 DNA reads TGCAGCGTTCGGCAGAACACTGAAGCTTTCTTT.

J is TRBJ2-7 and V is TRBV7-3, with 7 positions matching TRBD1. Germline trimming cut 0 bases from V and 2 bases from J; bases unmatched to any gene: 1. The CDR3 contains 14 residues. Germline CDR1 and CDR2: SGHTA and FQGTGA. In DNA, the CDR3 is TGTGCCAGCAGCTTAACAGGGACAGCCTACGAGCAGTACTTC. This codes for CASSLTGTAYEQYF.

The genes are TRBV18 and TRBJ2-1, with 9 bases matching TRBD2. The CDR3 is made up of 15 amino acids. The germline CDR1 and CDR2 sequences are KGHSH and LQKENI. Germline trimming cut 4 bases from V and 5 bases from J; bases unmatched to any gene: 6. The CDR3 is CASSHESSGNNEQFF. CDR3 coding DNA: TGTGCCAGCTCACATGAGTCTAGCGGGAACAATGAGCAGTTCTTC.

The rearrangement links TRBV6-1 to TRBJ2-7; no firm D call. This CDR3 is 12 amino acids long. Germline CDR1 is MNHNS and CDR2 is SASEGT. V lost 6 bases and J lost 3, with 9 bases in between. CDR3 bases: TGTGCCAGCAGCCCGTCGGGCTACGAGCAGTACTTC. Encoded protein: CASSPSGYEQYF.

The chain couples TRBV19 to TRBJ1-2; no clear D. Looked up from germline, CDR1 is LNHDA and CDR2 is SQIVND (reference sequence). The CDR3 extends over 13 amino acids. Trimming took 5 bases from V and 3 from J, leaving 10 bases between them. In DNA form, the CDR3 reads TGTGCCAGTAGTTCGACCGGTTACTATGGCTACACCTTC. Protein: CASSSTGYYGYTF.

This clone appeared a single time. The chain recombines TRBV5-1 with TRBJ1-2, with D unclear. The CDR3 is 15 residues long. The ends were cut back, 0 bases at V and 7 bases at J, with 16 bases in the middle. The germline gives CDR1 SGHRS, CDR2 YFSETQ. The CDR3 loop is CASSLGSGALGGYTF. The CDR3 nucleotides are TGCGCCAGCAGCTTGGGATCCGGCGCCCTCGGTGGCTACACCTTC.

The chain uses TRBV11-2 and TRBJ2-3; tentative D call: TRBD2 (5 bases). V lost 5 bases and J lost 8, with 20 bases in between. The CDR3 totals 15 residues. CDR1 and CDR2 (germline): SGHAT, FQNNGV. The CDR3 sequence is CASSPTAGPVGTQYF. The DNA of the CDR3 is TGTGCCAGCAGCCCTACGGCGGGTCCCGTAGGTACGCAGTATTTT.

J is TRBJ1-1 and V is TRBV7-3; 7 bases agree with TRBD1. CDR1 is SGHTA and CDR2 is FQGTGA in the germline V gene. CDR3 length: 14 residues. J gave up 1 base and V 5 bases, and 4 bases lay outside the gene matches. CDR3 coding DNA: TGTGCCAGCAGCCTTCGACAGGGGAACACTGAAGCTTTCTTT. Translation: CASSLRQGNTEAFF.

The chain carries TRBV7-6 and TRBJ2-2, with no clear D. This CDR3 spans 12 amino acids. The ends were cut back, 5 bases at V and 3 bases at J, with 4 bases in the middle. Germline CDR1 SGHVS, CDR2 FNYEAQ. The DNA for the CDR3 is TGTGCCAGCAGCAGGTACACCGGGGAGCTGTTTTTT. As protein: CASSRYTGELFF.

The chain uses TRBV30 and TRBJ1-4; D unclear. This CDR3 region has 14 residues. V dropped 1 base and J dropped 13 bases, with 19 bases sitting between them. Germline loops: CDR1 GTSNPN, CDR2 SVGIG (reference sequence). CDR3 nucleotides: TGTGCCTGGAGTGGTATGGCGACAAATGAAGGACTGTTTTTT. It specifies CAWSGMATNEGLFF.

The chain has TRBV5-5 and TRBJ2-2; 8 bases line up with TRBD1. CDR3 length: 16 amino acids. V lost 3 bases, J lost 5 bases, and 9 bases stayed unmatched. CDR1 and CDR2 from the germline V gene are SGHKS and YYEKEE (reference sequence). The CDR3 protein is CASSSKGGTGTGELFF. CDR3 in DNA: TGTGCCAGCAGCTCAAAGGGTGGGACAGGTACCGGGGAGCTGTTTTTT.

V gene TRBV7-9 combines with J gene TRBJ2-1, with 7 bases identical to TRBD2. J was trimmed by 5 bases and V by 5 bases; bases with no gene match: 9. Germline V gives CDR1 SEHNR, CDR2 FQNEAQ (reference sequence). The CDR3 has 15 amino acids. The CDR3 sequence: CASSPSGLADNEQFF. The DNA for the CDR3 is TGTGCCAGCAGCCCGAGCGGGCTAGCGGACAATGAGCAGTTCTTC.

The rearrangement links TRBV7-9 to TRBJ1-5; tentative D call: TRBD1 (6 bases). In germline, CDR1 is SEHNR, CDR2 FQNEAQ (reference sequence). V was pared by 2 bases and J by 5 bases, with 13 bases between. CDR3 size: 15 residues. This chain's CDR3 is CASSLRRGADQPQHF. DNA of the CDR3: TGTGCCAGCAGCTTACGGCGGGGGGCGGATCAGCCCCAGCATTTT.

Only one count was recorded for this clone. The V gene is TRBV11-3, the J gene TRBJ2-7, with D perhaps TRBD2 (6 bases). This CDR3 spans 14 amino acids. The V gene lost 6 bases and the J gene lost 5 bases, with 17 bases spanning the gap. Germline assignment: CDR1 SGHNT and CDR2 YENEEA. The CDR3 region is CASRVNGGGDEQYF. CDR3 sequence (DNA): TGTGCCAGCAGGGTAAACGGGGGAGGCGACGAGCAGTACTTC. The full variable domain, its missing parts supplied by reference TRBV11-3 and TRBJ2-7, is EAGVVQSPRYKIIEKKQPVAFWCNPISGHNTLYWYLQNLGQGPELLIRYENEEAVDDSQLPKDRFSAERLKGVDSTLKIQPAELGDSAVYLCASRVNGGGDEQYFGPGTRLTVT.

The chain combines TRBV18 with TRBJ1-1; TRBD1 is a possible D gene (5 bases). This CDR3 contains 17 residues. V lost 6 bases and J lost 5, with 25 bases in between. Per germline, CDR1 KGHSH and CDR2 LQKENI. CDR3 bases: TGTGCCAGCTCGCCCTCCGCAGGGTTGGAGATTGGGACTGAAGCTTTCTTT. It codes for CASSPSAGLEIGTEAFF.

CDR3 sequence reads: CASSYRDRRDNEQFF. The CDR3 DNA reads as TGCGCCAGCAGCTACCGGGACAGACGAGACAATGAGCAGTTCTTC. J is TRBJ2-1 and V is TRBV5-1, with 7 bases aligning to TRBD1. The germline gives CDR1 SGHRS, CDR2 YFSETQ. CDR3 size: 15 residues. The trim removed 3 bases at V and 5 bases at J, leaving 8 bases unmatched.

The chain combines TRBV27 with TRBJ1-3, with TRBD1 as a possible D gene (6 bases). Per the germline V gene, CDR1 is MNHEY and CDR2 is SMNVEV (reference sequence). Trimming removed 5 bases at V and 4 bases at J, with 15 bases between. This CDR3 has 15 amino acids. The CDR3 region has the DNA TGTGCCAGCAGTCGTACAGGGTATGACGGAAACACCATATATTTT. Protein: CASSRTGYDGNTIYF.

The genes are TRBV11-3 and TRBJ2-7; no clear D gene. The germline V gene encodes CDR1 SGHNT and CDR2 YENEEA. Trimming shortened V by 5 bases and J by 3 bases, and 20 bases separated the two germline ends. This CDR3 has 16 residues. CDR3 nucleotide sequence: TGTGCCAGCAGCGTCTTGCAAACCACCACGCTCTACGAGCAGTACTTC. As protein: CASSVLQTTTLYEQYF.

The DNA of the CDR3 is TGTGCCAGCAGCTTAGCGCAGGGGAGCGGTGCTTTCTTT. Protein: CASSLAQGSGAFF. V and J are TRBV7-6 and TRBJ1-1; D is possibly TRBD1 (6 bases). The CDR3 extends over 13 amino acids. CDR1 SGHVS and CDR2 FNYEAQ come from the germline V gene. Trimming took off 0 bases at V and 11 bases at J, with 13 bases between the two ends.

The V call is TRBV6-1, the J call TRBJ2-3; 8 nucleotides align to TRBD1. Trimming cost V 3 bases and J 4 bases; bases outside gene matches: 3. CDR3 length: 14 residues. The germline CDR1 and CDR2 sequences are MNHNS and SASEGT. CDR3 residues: CASSDSQGADTQYF. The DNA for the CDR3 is TGTGCCAGCAGTGACTCACAGGGGGCAGATACGCAGTATTTT.

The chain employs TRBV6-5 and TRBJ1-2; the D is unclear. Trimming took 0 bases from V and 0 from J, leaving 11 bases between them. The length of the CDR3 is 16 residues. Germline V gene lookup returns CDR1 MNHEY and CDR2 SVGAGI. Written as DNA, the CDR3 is TGTGCCAGCAGTTACTCGACGTACCCAGCTAACTATGGCTACACCTTC. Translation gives CASSYSTYPANYGYTF.